Following are 7 T cell receptor beta chains from one sample sequenced in a study of blood T cell repertoires in COVID-19. The method was immunoSEQ multiplex PCR; TCRdb's version includes in-frame clones alone and lacks a portion of them. Of 400,000 to 450,000 clones in the sample, 86% are singletons; the top ten hold roughly 1.4%. The sample taken for sequencing was peripheral blood. The source of these receptors is a woman aged 25 to 39 with active or convalescent COVID-19.

This clone was recorded once. This rearrangement joins TRBV2 to TRBJ1-6, with TRBD1 matching over 9 bases. This CDR3 region has 15 residues. Germline loops: CDR1 SNHLY, CDR2 FYNNEI. Trimming at V came to 5 bases and at J to 8 bases, leaving 7 bases not matched to a gene. CDR3 nucleotide sequence: TGTGCCAGCAGTTTGGACAGGGGCAGAGATTCACCCCTCCACTTT. It is translated as CASSLDRGRDSPLHF.

This CDR3 reads CAWSVAGGSYEQYF. Written as DNA, the CDR3 is TGTGCCTGGAGTGTAGCGGGGGGGAGCTACGAGCAGTACTTC. The chain links TRBV30 to TRBJ2-7, with 10 bases matching TRBD2. The trim removed 0 bases at V and 3 bases at J, leaving 2 bases unmatched. Germline V gene lookup returns CDR1 GTSNPN and CDR2 SVGIG (reference sequence). The CDR3 totals 14 residues.

The rearrangement links TRBV5-1 to TRBJ2-1; the match to TRBD2 covers 7 bases. J lost 8 bases, V lost 2 bases, and 10 bases had no gene match. The CDR3 totals 15 residues. Germline V gene lookup returns CDR1 SGHRS and CDR2 YFSETQ. Here the CDR3 reads CASSLGREGFDEQFF. CDR3 in DNA: TGCGCCAGCAGCTTAGGCAGGGAGGGTTTCGATGAGCAGTTCTTC.

This clone was observed a single time. V usage is TRBV9 and J usage is TRBJ1-1; 7 bases line up with TRBD1. In germline, CDR1 is SGDLS, CDR2 YYNGEE. The CDR3 consists of 15 residues. J lost 7 bases, V lost 0 bases, and 9 bases had no gene match. This chain's CDR3 is CASSVVQGDPIEAFF. CDR3 DNA sequence: TGTGCCAGCAGCGTAGTTCAGGGGGACCCGATTGAAGCTTTCTTT.

This clone occurred once. The rearrangement links TRBV2 to TRBJ2-1; 7 bases match TRBD2. Looked up from germline, CDR1 is SNHLY and CDR2 is FYNNEI. The CDR3 covers 15 residues. J was trimmed by 5 bases and V by 8 bases; bases with no gene match: 12. CDR3 coding DNA: TGTGCCAGCGGCGGGACTACCCCATCCCACAATGAGCAGTTCTTC. Its translation is CASGGTTPSHNEQFF.

The V gene is TRBV19, the J gene TRBJ2-7, with 11 bases fitting TRBD2. Germline V gene data show CDR1 as LNHDA and CDR2 as SQIVND (reference sequence). Trimming at V came to 3 bases and at J to 0 bases, leaving 7 bases not matched to a gene. The CDR3 is made up of 17 amino acids. CDR3 bases: TGTGCCAGTAGTATGGGGGGACTAGCGGAGAGCTCCTACGAGCAGTACTTC. Encoded protein: CASSMGGLAESSYEQYF.

The J gene is TRBJ1-2, the V gene TRBV21-1. TRBV21-1 is a listed pseudogene. This CDR3 is built from 14 residues. The CDR3 DNA sequence: TGTGCCAGCAGCAAAGATGGAGCGACCTTGGGCTACACCTTC. Its protein product is CASSKDGATLGYTF.